A single sample gave rise to the 19 T cell receptor beta chains below, sequenced in a study of T cell changes during pregnancy in multiple sclerosis. Profiling relied on immunoSEQ multiplex PCR, and the TCRdb table lists in-frame clones only, not all of them. The sample comprises 40,000 or so clones, 88% of which are singletons, and over 4% rests with the top ten. The sample here was CD8+ T cells from peripheral blood mononuclear cells, taken in the first trimester of pregnancy. These TCRs come from a female donor with multiple sclerosis, enrolled in a pregnancy study.

The chain combines TRBV30 with TRBJ2-5; D is possibly TRBD1 (5 bases). The CDR3 is 14 residues long. The V gene lost 3 bases and the J gene lost 11 bases, with 22 bases spanning the gap. Per the germline V gene, CDR1 is GTSNPN and CDR2 is SVGIG (reference sequence). CDR3 sequence: CAWRPVAGITVQYF. The CDR3 DNA reads as TGTGCCTGGAGGCCGGTGGCAGGGATTACGGTGCAGTACTTC.

This chain links TRBV25-1 with TRBJ2-7; D remains ambiguous. There are 13 residues in the CDR3. Germline values: CDR1 MGHDK, CDR2 SYGVNS. Trimming cost V 3 bases and J 3 bases, with 9 bases left between them. CDR3 loop: CASSEGGDYEQYF. The CDR3 nucleotides are TGTGCCAGCAGTGAGGGTGGAGACTACGAGCAGTACTTC.

In its sample, this clone was seen once. The chain carries TRBV7-9 and TRBJ1-6; 7 bases agree with TRBD1. Looked up from germline, CDR1 is SEHNR and CDR2 is FQNEAQ (reference sequence). With V trimmed by 6 bases and J by 7 bases, 9 bases remained unmatched. This CDR3 is 15 amino acids long. CDR3 in amino acids: CASSSMGQLNSPLHF. The CDR3 coding sequence is TGTGCCAGCAGTTCTATGGGACAGTTAAATTCACCCCTCCACTTT.

The chain carries TRBV27 and TRBJ2-3; D is possibly TRBD2 (5 bases). The V end was cut by 10 bases, the J end by 5 bases, with 13 bases between. The CDR3 loop spans 12 amino acids. Germline CDR1 reads MNHEY; CDR2 reads SMNVEV (reference sequence). CDR3 in DNA: TGTGCCACCGGGATATGGGGAGATACGCAGTATTTT. It yields the protein CATGIWGDTQYF.

The V call is TRBV9, the J call TRBJ2-7; D gene ambiguous. Germline V lookup: CDR1 SGDLS, CDR2 YYNGEE. The CDR3 is 14 residues long. Trimming took off 4 bases at V and 2 bases at J, with 13 bases between the two ends. CDR3 DNA sequence: TGTGCCAGCAGCCCTCATGACTCTACCTACGAGCAGTACTTC. This sequence encodes CASSPHDSTYEQYF.

The rearrangement links TRBV7-3 to TRBJ1-2, with 10 bases lining up with TRBD1. J was trimmed by 7 bases and V by 5 bases; bases with no gene match: 10. This CDR3 region has 15 residues. Germline V gene lookup returns CDR1 SGHTA and CDR2 FQGTGA. The CDR3 DNA follows: TGTGCCAGCAGCCCCGGGACAGGGGATTACGGTGGCTACACCTTC. This sequence encodes CASSPGTGDYGGYTF. The whole variable domain, remainder taken from reference TRBV7-3 and TRBJ1-2, is GAGVSQTPSNKVTEKGKYVELRCDPISGHTALYWYRQSLGQGPEFLIYFQGTGAADDSGLPNDRFFAVRPEGSVSTLKIQRTERGDSAVYLCASSPGTGDYGGYTFGSGTRLTVV.

The chain is built from TRBV6-1 and TRBJ2-5; TRBD2 matches 12 bases. The CDR3 is 14 residues long. The V and J ends lost 9 bases and 4 bases, in that order; junction bases with no gene match: 6. The germline V gene encodes CDR1 MNHNS and CDR2 SASEGT. In DNA, the CDR3 is TGTGCCAGTCCGACTAGCGGGGGCTCAGAGACCCAGTACTTC. Translated, it gives CASPTSGGSETQYF.

The J gene is TRBJ2-7, the V gene TRBV5-1; D is possibly TRBD2 (5 bases). CDR1 SGHRS and CDR2 YFSETQ come from the germline V gene. The CDR3 is made up of 15 amino acids. V was pared by 1 base and J by 4 bases, with 15 bases between. CDR3 nucleotides: TGCGCCAGCAGCTTGTATTCTGAGGGTGGGTACGAGCAGTACTTC. Amino acid sequence: CASSLYSEGGYEQYF.

This clone was seen only once. The chain has TRBV20-1 and TRBJ1-4; D call uncertain. CDR1 DFQATT and CDR2 SNEGSKA come from the germline V gene (reference sequence). This CDR3 contains 11 residues. Trimming took 1 base from V and 6 from J, leaving 3 bases between them. The CDR3 DNA sequence: TGCAGTGCTAGAGTCGATGAAAAACTGTTTTTT. Encoded protein: CSARVDEKLFF.

The chain recombines TRBV9 with TRBJ1-2; a possible D gene is TRBD1 (6 bases). CDR1 is SGDLS and CDR2 is YYNGEE in the germline V gene. The CDR3 consists of 14 residues. The V end lost 3 bases, the J end lost 4 bases, and 13 bases lay between the germline ends. CDR3 DNA: TGTGCCAGCAGCGCGAGCGACAGGTTCTATGGCTACACCTTC. Protein product: CASSASDRFYGYTF. Full variable domain (remainder filled in from reference TRBV9 and TRBJ1-2): DSGVTQTPKHLITATGQRVTLRCSPRSGDLSVYWYQQSLDQGLQFLIQYYNGEERAKGNILERFSAQQFPDLHSELNLSSLELGDSALYFCASSASDRFYGYTFGSGTRLTVV.

The chain uses TRBV19 and TRBJ2-7; D remains unclear. The CDR3 is 13 amino acids. Germline V gene data show CDR1 as LNHDA and CDR2 as SQIVND (reference sequence). V lost 1 base and J 3 bases, leaving 7 bases between the germline ends. The CDR3 reads CASSIGLLYEQYF. The CDR3 DNA reads as TGTGCCAGTAGTATAGGTCTTCTCTACGAGCAGTACTTC.

The V call is TRBV25-1, the J call TRBJ1-2; D remains unclear. The CDR3 spans 16 residues. CDR1 is MGHDK, CDR2 SYGVNS, per germline. Between the trimmed V and J ends, which lost 3 bases and 4 bases, there was a span of 18 bases. The CDR3 spells CASSDGGVEGTYGYTF. The CDR3 bases are TGTGCCAGCAGTGACGGCGGCGTGGAGGGAACCTATGGCTACACCTTC.

This clone appeared a single time. V and J are TRBV6-5 and TRBJ2-3, with 12 bases lining up with TRBD2. The germline V gene encodes CDR1 MNHEY and CDR2 SVGAGI. The length of the CDR3 is 15 residues. Trimming removed 5 bases from V and 8 bases from J; junction bases left unmatched: 8. CDR3 bases: TGTGCCAGCAGTACGGGACTAGCGGGTCTGGGTACGCAGTATTTT. This encodes CASSTGLAGLGTQYF.

Only a few counts were recorded for this clone. The chain links TRBV5-1 to TRBJ1-5; TRBD1 might be the D (6 bases). Trimming shortened V by 4 bases and J by 0 bases, and 11 bases separated the two germline ends. Germline V gene sequence: CDR1 SGHRS, CDR2 YFSETQ. CDR3 length: 15 residues. CDR3: CASSPGQHSNQPQHF. CDR3 DNA sequence: TGCGCCAGCAGCCCCGGACAGCATAGCAATCAGCCCCAGCATTTT. The full variable domain, rest sourced from reference TRBV5-1 and TRBJ1-5, is KAGVTQTPRYLIKTRGQQVTLSCSPISGHRSVSWYQQTPGQGLQFLFEYFSETQRNKGNFPGRFSGRQFSNSRSEMNVSTLELGDSALYLCASSPGQHSNQPQHFGDGTRLSIL.

This clone was detected once. The V gene is TRBV5-1, the J gene TRBJ2-7; D is perhaps TRBD1 (7 bases). V was cut by 1 base and J by 0 bases, with 11 bases left in between. Germline V CDR1 and CDR2: SGHRS, YFSETQ. The CDR3 contains 15 residues. The CDR3 protein is CASSLWGDSSYEQYF. The DNA of the CDR3 is TGCGCCAGCAGCTTGTGGGGGGACAGCTCCTACGAGCAGTACTTC. The variable domain in full, with the rest retrieved from reference TRBV5-1 and TRBJ2-7, is KAGVTQTPRYLIKTRGQQVTLSCSPISGHRSVSWYQQTPGQGLQFLFEYFSETQRNKGNFPGRFSGRQFSNSRSEMNVSTLELGDSALYLCASSLWGDSSYEQYFGPGTRLTVT.

CDR3 DNA: TGTGCCAGCAGTGCCCTAGCGGGAGGCACCGGGGAGCTGTTTTTT. The encoded protein is CASSALAGGTGELFF. J is TRBJ2-2 and V is TRBV6-4, with 11 bases matching TRBD2. J was trimmed by 4 bases and V by 4 bases; bases with no gene match: 2. The CDR3 length is 15 residues. From germline, CDR1 is MRHNA and CDR2 SNTAGT.

V and J are TRBV2 and TRBJ2-7; no definite D call. Germline-derived CDR1 and CDR2 are SNHLY and FYNNEI. V was trimmed by 7 bases and J by 4 bases, leaving 11 bases between them. This CDR3 spans 12 amino acids. The CDR3 DNA reads TGTGCCAGCACTGCGGCGCAGTACGAGCAGTACTTC. Protein sequence: CASTAAQYEQYF.

This sequence joins TRBV2 and TRBJ2-1; a weak D match, TRBD1 (6 bases). This CDR3 spans 14 amino acids. Germline CDR1 is SNHLY and CDR2 is FYNNEI. V gave up 6 bases and J gave up 0 bases, with 9 bases separating them. CDR3 bases: TGTGCCAGCAGAGGGGGTAGCTCCTACAATGAGCAGTTCTTC. This sequence encodes CASRGGSSYNEQFF.

This clone was recorded many times. This chain connects TRBV4-2 to TRBJ1-2; the D gene is possibly TRBD1 (6 bases). Germline values: CDR1 LGHNA, CDR2 YNFKEQ. CDR3 length: 16 residues. The germline V and J ends were trimmed by 0 bases and 6 bases, with 17 bases remaining between them. The CDR3 loop reads CASSQDRAGAGDGYTF. CDR3 nucleotide sequence: TGTGCCAGCAGCCAAGATCGAGCGGGGGCGGGGGATGGCTACACCTTC.